This T cell receptor beta chain derives from a study of vaccination and CD4 T cells after COVID-19. Study-wide background: Samples after vaccination came a median 72 days past dose two, ranging 14 to 241.

The V gene's germline CDR1 is SGHDT and CDR2 YYEEEE. Trimming took 6 bases from V and 1 from J; bases not matched to a gene: 8. The CDR3 extends over 15 amino acids. Treatment meaning: roughly 11-day PBMC culture with coronavirus spike peptide pools or control peptides (ViraFEST assay). For ViraFEST, peptide pools expanded antigen-specific T cells, after which the TCRs were sequenced. The positive PCR dates, which preceded the US Alpha, Beta and Delta variants, fell between March and December 2020. The Oncomine TCR Beta short-read assay was what sequenced the DNA obtained from cultured CD4+ T cells. TCRdb recomputed calls from the PCR reads with MiXCR, one row per CDR3 protein. The data show 28,000 or so distinct CDR3 sequences, with roughly 42% seen just once and 9.5% to 13% held by the top ten. Regarding this clonotype: Its matching antigen is unknown.

Sequenced sample: CD4+ T cells from blood, cultured in vitro. The J gene is TRBJ2-5, the V gene TRBV5-6, with 8 bases matching TRBD2. The receptor comes from a human donor who had recovered from COVID-19. The CDR3, as DNA: TGTGCCAGCAACCGCCGGGGGGGGGGCCAAGAGACCCAGTACTTC. This gives the protein CASNRRGGGQETQYF.